Presented here are 28 T cell receptor beta chains from one specimen sequenced in a study of T cells in Graves' hyperthyroidism and ophthalmopathy. TCR beta CDR3 regions were amplified from RNA. A first-round RT-PCR of the TCR CDR3 used the HTBI primer set. TCRdb called the multiplex PCR reads again in MiXCR, with one record for every CDR3 protein. The sample holds some 360,000 distinct CDR3 sequences, 15% to 20% seen once. What was sequenced was blood. All receptors come from a woman aged 40 to 55 with Graves' ophthalmopathy.

The table lists this clonotype with many counts. The rearrangement joins TRBV28 to TRBJ1-1; a weak D match, TRBD1 (6 bases). Germline CDR1 reads MDHEN; CDR2 reads SYDVKM. V was shortened by 6 bases and J by 3 bases, with 11 bases between the two germline ends. The CDR3 is made up of 13 amino acids. The CDR3 sequence is CASSPQGYTEAFF. The CDR3 DNA is TGTGCCAGCAGCCCTCAGGGGTACACTGAAGCTTTCTTT.

The table lists this clonotype with many counts. J is TRBJ2-1 and V is TRBV13; 8 bases match TRBD2. V shed 5 bases, J shed 6 bases, and the junction held 3 bases outside the gene matches. Looked up from germline, CDR1 is PRHDT and CDR2 is FYEKMQ (reference sequence). The CDR3 is made up of 13 amino acids. The CDR3 reads CASSTSGSNEQFF. For the CDR3, the DNA is TGTGCCAGCAGCACTAGCGGCAGCAATGAGCAGTTCTTC.

This clonotype showed up many times. The rearrangement links TRBV6-5 to TRBJ1-2; 9 bases match TRBD1. CDR1 is MNHEY, CDR2 SVGAGI, per germline. The CDR3 is 15 amino acids. Trimming took 4 bases from V and 6 from J; bases not matched to a gene: 9. The CDR3 region has the DNA TGTGCCAGCAGTTCCAGACAGGGGGGAATAGATGGCTACACCTTC. Protein product: CASSSRQGGIDGYTF.

At least ten counts were recorded for this clonotype. The chain is built from TRBV30 and TRBJ2-7; D uncertain. Trimming cost V 2 bases and J 2 bases, with 4 bases left between them. The CDR3 totals 11 residues. CDR1 and CDR2 from the germline V gene are GTSNPN and SVGIG (reference sequence). The CDR3 loop reads CAWSLAYEQYF. CDR3 nucleotide sequence: TGTGCCTGGAGTTTGGCCTACGAGCAGTACTTC.

This clonotype was seen ten or more times. CDR3 DNA: TGTGCCAGCAGAGCCGACTACGAGCAGTACTTC. Translation: CASRADYEQYF. The V call is TRBV28, the J call TRBJ2-7, with unresolved D. This CDR3 region has 11 residues. The V gene lost 6 bases and the J gene lost 3 bases, with 6 bases spanning the gap. Per the germline V gene, CDR1 is MDHEN and CDR2 is SYDVKM.

This clonotype came up a few times. The V and J genes are TRBV14 and TRBJ2-5; D unresolved. The CDR3 covers 16 residues. Trimming shortened V by 1 base and J by 4 bases, and 16 bases separated the two germline ends. Germline lookup yields CDR1 SGHDN and CDR2 FVKESK. The DNA for the CDR3 is TGTGCCAGCAGCCAAGTGGGTTTATACATTCGAGAGACCCAGTACTTC. Its protein is CASSQVGLYIRETQYF.

This clonotype was seen many times. V usage is TRBV6-5 and J usage is TRBJ2-7; D remains unclear. V lost 0 bases to trimming and J lost 12 bases, with 9 bases between them. The CDR3 runs 11 residues. CDR1 is MNHEY, CDR2 SVGAGI, per germline. As DNA, the CDR3 is TGTGCCAGCAGTTACTCGAATATACGGTACTTC. Encoded protein: CASSYSNIRYF.

This clonotype was seen more than once but under ten times. The CDR3 sequence: CASSQGRGTWAHEQYF. The CDR3 region has the DNA TGCGCCAGCAGCCAAGGACGAGGGACATGGGCACACGAGCAGTACTTC. The V gene is TRBV4-1, the J gene TRBJ2-7; maybe TRBD1 (6 bases). The CDR3 spans 16 residues. Germline CDR1 and CDR2: MGHRA and YSYEKL. The V end was cut by 1 base, the J end by 5 bases, with 18 bases between.

The V gene is TRBV24-1, the J gene TRBJ2-5, with a possible D match to TRBD2 (6 bases). The V end lost 6 bases, the J end lost 0 bases, and 10 bases lay between the germline ends. Germline CDR1 KGHDR, CDR2 SFDVKD. The CDR3 spans 14 residues. The DNA for the CDR3 is TGTGCCACCAGTATTAGCGGCAACCAAGAGACCCAGTACTTC. Translation: CATSISGNQETQYF.

This clonotype was counted at least ten times. The chain joins TRBV28 to TRBJ1-1; TRBD1 is a possible D gene (5 bases). The CDR3 has 13 amino acids. V lost 7 bases, J lost 4 bases, and 13 bases lay in between. Germline-derived CDR1 and CDR2 are MDHEN and SYDVKM. The CDR3 sequence: CASNPVGLTEAFF. CDR3 in DNA: TGTGCCAGCAATCCTGTGGGGCTCACTGAAGCTTTCTTT. Together with reference TRBV28 and TRBJ1-1, the CDR3 gives the full variable domain: DVKVTQSSRYLVKRTGEKVFLECVQDMDHENMFWYRQDPGLGLRLIYFSYDVKMKEKGDIPEGYSVSREKKERFSLILESASTNQTSMYLCASNPVGLTEAFFGQGTRLTVV.

CDR3 DNA: TGTGCCAGCTCACCAATGGGACATAAGGCAGATACGCAGTATTTT. Amino acid sequence: CASSPMGHKADTQYF. This chain connects TRBV18 to TRBJ2-3, with D maybe TRBD1 (6 bases). CDR1 KGHSH and CDR2 LQKENI come from the germline V gene. This CDR3 is 15 amino acids long. Trimming removed 2 bases from V and 4 bases from J, with 13 bases in between.

This clonotype was counted ten times or more. The chain uses TRBV10-3 and TRBJ2-7; a possible D gene is TRBD2 (6 bases). This CDR3 contains 15 residues. Germline V lookup: CDR1 ENHRY, CDR2 SYGVKD. V lost 0 bases and J lost 2, with 11 bases in between. In DNA form, the CDR3 reads TGTGCCATCAGTGAGTCAACCGGGAGCACCTACGAGCAGTACTTC. This sequence encodes CAISESTGSTYEQYF.

This clonotype was observed many times. The chain combines TRBV9 with TRBJ1-3; no firm D call. Germline values: CDR1 SGDLS, CDR2 YYNGEE. The CDR3 sequence is 13 residues long. Trimming shortened V by 7 bases and J by 2 bases, and 10 bases separated the two germline ends. The CDR3 sequence: CASQKGTGNTIYF. The CDR3, as DNA: TGTGCCAGCCAGAAGGGAACTGGAAACACCATATATTTT.

This clonotype was seen repeatedly, ten times or more. The chain employs TRBV25-1 and TRBJ2-5; 8 bases match TRBD1. The germline CDR1 and CDR2 sequences are MGHDK and SYGVNS. CDR3 length: 15 residues. The V gene end was trimmed by 7 bases and the J gene end by 1 base; junction bases not matched to a gene: 8. CDR3 DNA sequence: TGTGCCAGCACTTCGACAGGGGTATTCCAAGAGACCCAGTACTTC. Translated, it gives CASTSTGVFQETQYF.

This clonotype showed up many times. V gene TRBV12-3 or TRBV12-4 combines with J gene TRBJ2-5, with D tentatively TRBD1 (6 bases). The CDR3 sequence is 13 residues long. Trimming pared 7 bases from V and 5 bases from J, leaving 14 bases between. In nucleotides, the CDR3 is TGTGCCAGCAACGTGGACAGTGTGGAGACCCAGTACTTC. Translating gives CASNVDSVETQYF.

This clonotype appeared many times. The rearrangement links TRBV10-3 to TRBJ2-7; TRBD2 matches at 11 bases. The CDR3 has 17 residues. V lost 6 bases and J lost 3; bases outside the gene matches: 13. CDR1 and CDR2 from the germline V gene are ENHRY and SYGVKD. For the CDR3, the DNA is TGTGCCATCAGCGACCTCCCGACTAGCGGGATTAACTACGAGCAGTACTTC. This codes for CAISDLPTSGINYEQYF.

In its sample, this clonotype was seen many times. CDR3 sequence: CASSQDLIGDEQYF. The CDR3 nucleotides are TGCGCCAGCAGCCAAGATCTTATCGGGGACGAGCAGTACTTC. The chain recombines TRBV4-1 with TRBJ2-7, with D tentatively TRBD2 (5 bases). Germline lookup yields CDR1 MGHRA and CDR2 YSYEKL. This CDR3 has 14 residues. Trimming cost V 0 bases and J 5 bases, with 11 bases left between them.

In this sample, this clonotype turned up many times. J is TRBJ2-2 and V is TRBV24-1; 12 positions agree with TRBD2. CDR3 length equals 20 residues. V lost 0 bases, J lost 10 bases, and 17 bases stayed unmatched. Germline assignment: CDR1 KGHDR and CDR2 SFDVKD. CDR3 DNA sequence: TGTGCCACCAGTGATTTGTCCCGGGACGGAGCTAGCGGGGGGGCGGCGGAGCTGTTTTTT. As protein: CATSDLSRDGASGGAAELFF.

There are many counts of this clonotype. The chain has TRBV28 and TRBJ1-2; the D is unclear. This CDR3 is built from 14 residues. Trimming took off 5 bases at V and 3 bases at J, with 13 bases between the two ends. Germline V gene lookup returns CDR1 MDHEN and CDR2 SYDVKM. The CDR3 sequence is CASSQGGRDYGYTF. The CDR3, as DNA: TGTGCCAGCAGTCAAGGAGGGCGGGACTATGGCTACACCTTC.

At least ten counts were recorded for this clonotype. This rearrangement joins TRBV6-1 to TRBJ1-1, with D unresolved. V lost 10 bases, J lost 1 base, and 13 bases lay in between. The CDR3 sequence is 13 residues long. Germline assignment: CDR1 MNHNS and CDR2 SASEGT. CDR3 region: CAILMGGNTEAFF. CDR3 nucleotides: TGTGCCATCCTAATGGGAGGGAACACTGAAGCTTTCTTT.

At least ten counts were recorded for this clonotype. This chain links TRBV4-3 with TRBJ2-7, with D hard to call. Germline lookup yields CDR1 LGHNA and CDR2 YSLEER. Trimming cost V 4 bases and J 3 bases, with 13 bases left between them. This CDR3 has 14 residues. CDR3 nucleotide sequence: TGCGCCAGCAGCCGTAGAACTGAAAGCTACGAGCAGTACTTC. This encodes CASSRRTESYEQYF.

This clonotype has ten or more counts. V and J are TRBV28 and TRBJ1-2; D uncertain. V was pared by 6 bases and J by 3 bases, with 11 bases between. The germline CDR1 and CDR2 sequences are MDHEN and SYDVKM. The CDR3 is 13 amino acids. CDR3 sequence reads: CASREGFDYGYTF. The CDR3 coding sequence is TGTGCCAGCAGGGAGGGATTTGACTATGGCTACACCTTC.

This clonotype was recorded at least ten times. The chain is built from TRBV2 and TRBJ2-7; D gene ambiguous. CDR3 length equals 12 residues. V was trimmed by 3 bases and J by 2 bases, leaving 5 bases between them. Germline loops: CDR1 SNHLY, CDR2 FYNNEI. CDR3 loop: CASSEAPYEQYF. The CDR3 DNA reads TGTGCCAGCAGTGAGGCCCCCTACGAGCAGTACTTC.

This clonotype was seen repeatedly, ten times or more. This chain connects TRBV10-2 to TRBJ2-2, with TRBD1 identical over 11 bases. CDR1 is WSHSY, CDR2 SAAADI, per germline. J gave up 5 bases and V 6 bases, and 11 bases lay outside the gene matches. The CDR3 has 17 amino acids. This CDR3 reads CASRGDRGMGGTGELFF. In DNA, the CDR3 is TGCGCCAGCAGAGGGGACAGGGGGATGGGAGGAACCGGGGAGCTGTTTTTT.

This clonotype was seen many times. The chain links TRBV5-1 to TRBJ1-2, with D perhaps TRBD1 (6 bases). This CDR3 contains 16 residues. V shed 3 bases and J shed 2 bases, with 17 bases lying between them. Germline V gene data show CDR1 as SGHRS and CDR2 as YFSETQ. The CDR3 DNA follows: TGCGCCAGCAGCTCGGTGAGGACAGATTCGAACTATGGCTACACCTTC. Amino acids: CASSSVRTDSNYGYTF.

This clonotype was seen at least ten times. The CDR3 reads CASSFRINYGYTF. DNA for the CDR3: TGTGCCAGCAGTTTCAGGATTAACTATGGCTACACCTTC. V usage is TRBV28 and J usage is TRBJ1-2; D is undetermined. CDR1 MDHEN and CDR2 SYDVKM come from the germline V gene. V dropped 3 bases and J dropped 1 base, with 6 bases sitting between them. This CDR3 has 13 amino acids.

This clonotype was detected ten times or more. This chain links TRBV13 with TRBJ1-5, with a possible D match to TRBD1 (6 bases). V lost 5 bases, J lost 7 bases, and 15 bases lay in between. This CDR3 has 14 residues. Germline CDR1 PRHDT, CDR2 FYEKMQ (reference sequence). CDR3 loop: CASSRGGIGQPQHF. The CDR3 DNA sequence: TGTGCCAGCAGCCGAGGGGGAATTGGACAGCCCCAGCATTTT. The variable domain in full, completed from reference TRBV13 and TRBJ1-5, reads AAGVIQSPRHLIKEKRETATLKCYPIPRHDTVYWYQQGPGQDPQFLISFYEKMQSDKGSIPDRFSAQQFSDYHSELNMSSLELGDSALYFCASSRGGIGQPQHFGDGTRLSIL.

The rearrangement joins TRBV10-1 to TRBJ2-7, with 9 nucleotides matching TRBD1. The CDR3 is 14 amino acids. CDR1 WNHNN and CDR2 SYGVQD come from the germline V gene (reference sequence). The ends lost 10 bases at V and 3 bases at J; junction bases unmatched: 10. CDR3 amino acids: CAKSRDREFYEQYF. The CDR3 bases are TGCGCCAAGTCCCGGGACAGGGAATTCTACGAGCAGTACTTC.